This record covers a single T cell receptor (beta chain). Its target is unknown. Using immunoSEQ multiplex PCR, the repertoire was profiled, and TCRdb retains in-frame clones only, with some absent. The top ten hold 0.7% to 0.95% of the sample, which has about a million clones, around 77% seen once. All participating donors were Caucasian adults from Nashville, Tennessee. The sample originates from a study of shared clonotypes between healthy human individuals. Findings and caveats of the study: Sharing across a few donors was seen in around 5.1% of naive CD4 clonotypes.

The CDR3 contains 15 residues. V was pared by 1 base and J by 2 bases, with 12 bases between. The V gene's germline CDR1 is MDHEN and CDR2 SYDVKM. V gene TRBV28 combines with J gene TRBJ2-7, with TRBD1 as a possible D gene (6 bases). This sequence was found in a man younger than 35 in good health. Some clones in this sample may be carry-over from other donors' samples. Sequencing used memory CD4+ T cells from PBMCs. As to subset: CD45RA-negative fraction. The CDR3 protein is CASSLSRGGAYEQYF. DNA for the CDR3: TGTGCCAGCAGTTTATCCAGGGGTGGTGCCTACGAGCAGTACTTC.